The 11 T cell receptor beta chains below all came from one sample that was sequenced in a study of blood T cell repertoires in COVID-19. Sequencing used immunoSEQ multiplex PCR; TCRdb keeps in-frame clones, though not all of them. The data contain 350,000 to 400,000 clones, more than 75% of them seen just once; the ten biggest clones take up 0.95% to 1%. Sequenced material: PBMCs or T cells enriched from blood (not recorded which). The receptors stem from a woman in her thirties with acute COVID-19.

CDR3 nucleotides: TGTGCCAGCAGCTTAGTTGCAGGGGGAAAGGTTGGCTACACCTTC. Its translation is CASSLVAGGKVGYTF. V gene TRBV7-2 combines with J gene TRBJ1-2, with 7 bases fitting TRBD1. The J segment lost 7 bases and the V segment lost 1 base, leaving 9 bases of the junction unmatched. The CDR3 is 15 residues long. CDR1 is SGHTA, CDR2 FQGNSA, per germline.

This chain connects TRBV27 to TRBJ2-5, with unresolved D. The length of the CDR3 is 13 residues. The germline V gene has CDR1 MNHEY and CDR2 SMNVEV (reference sequence). V lost 4 bases to trimming and J lost 2 bases, with 8 bases between them. The CDR3 protein is CASSSNRQETQYF. For the CDR3, the DNA is TGTGCCAGCAGTTCTAACCGACAAGAGACCCAGTACTTC.

This chain joins TRBV30 and TRBJ2-7; maybe TRBD1 (6 bases). Trimming removed 0 bases at V and 4 bases at J, with 22 bases between. The CDR3 has 17 residues. Germline CDR1 is GTSNPN and CDR2 is SVGIG (reference sequence). CDR3 bases: TGTGCCTGGAGTGTTATTTTTGGACAGACTGCGGAGTACGAGCAGTACTTC. Protein sequence: CAWSVIFGQTAEYEQYF.

Details on this clone: The sample has other DNA sequences that encode this CDR3 too. The chain couples TRBV12-3 or TRBV12-4 to TRBJ1-2, with 8 bases aligning to TRBD1. The J segment lost 5 bases and the V segment lost 6 bases, leaving 2 bases of the junction unmatched. This CDR3 spans 12 amino acids. The CDR3, as DNA: TGTGCCAGCAGCGGACAGGGTTATGGCTACACCTTC. This sequence encodes CASSGQGYGYTF.

The chain uses TRBV4-3 and TRBJ1-1, with D possibly matching TRBD1 (5 bases). V lost 1 base to trimming and J lost 4 bases, with 13 bases between them. Germline CDR1 reads LGHNA; CDR2 reads YSLEER. The CDR3 sequence is 15 residues long. This chain's CDR3 is CASSQVWGVGTEAFF. CDR3 nucleotide sequence: TGCGCCAGCAGCCAAGTTTGGGGGGTGGGCACTGAAGCTTTCTTT.

The J gene is TRBJ1-2, the V gene TRBV30, with 8 bases that match TRBD1. CDR3 length: 17 residues. Losses at the gene ends were 2 bases for V and 8 bases for J; bases not matched to a gene: 19. Germline lookup yields CDR1 GTSNPN and CDR2 SVGIG (reference sequence). CDR3 nucleotide sequence: TGTGCCTGGAGTTTCCCGGGACAGGTTCTTGGCCGTTCGGGCTACACCTTC. This sequence encodes CAWSFPGQVLGRSGYTF.

This clone was counted once. The V gene is TRBV12-5, the J gene TRBJ1-5, with D perhaps TRBD1 (5 bases). CDR3 length equals 15 residues. Between the trimmed V and J ends, which lost 9 bases and 0 bases, there was a span of 15 bases. Germline V gene sequence: CDR1 LGHNT, CDR2 FRNRAP. Here the CDR3 reads CASRKPGGSNQPQHF. The CDR3 DNA sequence: TGTGCTAGCCGCAAACCGGGGGGTAGCAATCAGCCCCAGCATTTT.

The CDR3 nucleotides read TGTGCCTGGAGTGCCTCGGGCACTGAAGCTTTCTTT. It specifies CAWSASGTEAFF. V is TRBV30 and J is TRBJ1-1; D gene ambiguous. The CDR3 is 12 amino acids. Germline CDR1 reads GTSNPN; CDR2 reads SVGIG (reference sequence). Trimming took 1 base from V and 4 from J, leaving 7 bases between them. Combining the CDR3 with reference TRBV30 and TRBJ1-1 gives the whole variable domain SQTIHQWPATLVQPVGSPLSLECTVEGTSNPNLYWYRQAAGRGLQLLFYSVGIGQISSEVPQNLSASRPQDRQFILSSKKLLLSDSGFYLCAWSASGTEAFFGQGTRLTVV.

The CDR3, as DNA: TGTGCCAGTGGGACAGGGAGTGGCAATCAGCCCCAGCATTTT. It yields the protein CASGTGSGNQPQHF. This chain links TRBV6-6 with TRBJ1-5; 9 bases map to TRBD1. The CDR3 covers 14 residues. With 9 bases clipped from V and 2 bases from J, the junction kept 5 bases outside the gene matches. CDR1 and CDR2 from the germline V gene are MNHNY and SVGAGI (reference sequence).

V usage is TRBV7-9 and J usage is TRBJ2-7; 15 bases are shared with TRBD2. The CDR3 length is 19 residues. V shed 5 bases and J 5 bases; nucleotides not matched to a gene: 16. In germline, CDR1 is SEHNR, CDR2 FQNEAQ (reference sequence). For the CDR3, the DNA is TGTGCCAGCAGCACCTCCGGGACTAGCGGGGGGCAAAGCCAGGACGAGCAGTACTTC. This codes for CASSTSGTSGGQSQDEQYF.

The chain uses TRBV3-1 (or the pseudogene TRBV3-2) and TRBJ2-3; 8 bases line up with TRBD1. The V segment lost 1 base and the J segment 5 bases; nucleotides outside the gene matches: 5. This CDR3 has 15 residues. Germline V gene data show CDR1 as LGHDT and CDR2 as YNNKEL (reference sequence). CDR3 nucleotides: TGTGCCAGCAGCCAAGGGCAGGGGGCAGGAGATACGCAGTATTTT. Encoded protein: CASSQGQGAGDTQYF.